These 11 T cell receptor beta chains came from one sample sequenced in a study of blood T cells in healthy people across ages. For the second PCR, which ran for 7 to 11 cycles, a sample-barcoded 5' primer and a J-beta primer mix were used. One entry per CDR3 protein results from TCRdb running MiXCR on the 5' RACE reads. The sample lists over a million distinct CDR3 sequences; around 43% were seen once. The sample comprised blood. The receptors originated from an older woman in good health.

The chain joins TRBV7-2 to TRBJ2-5, with D unresolved. Gene TRBJ2-7 matches the end of the DNA better, so the J call may be wrong. In germline, CDR1 is SGHTA, CDR2 FQGNSA. The CDR3 has 13 residues. This chain's CDR3 is CASSLAVFDEQYF. CDR3 nucleotide sequence: TGTGCCAGCAGCTTAGCGGTGTTCGACGAGCAGTACTTC.

This clonotype came up many times. The V call is TRBV24-1, the J call TRBJ2-5; no clear D. Between the trimmed V and J ends, which lost 1 base and 1 base, there was a span of 15 bases. This CDR3 comprises 17 residues. CDR1 and CDR2 (germline): KGHDR, SFDVKD. The CDR3 loop reads CATSDFPKPYFQETQYF. The CDR3 nucleotides are TGTGCCACCAGTGATTTTCCCAAACCCTACTTCCAAGAGACCCAGTACTTC.

V gene TRBV5-1 combines with J gene TRBJ1-1; no clear D. CDR3 length: 16 residues. Germline V lookup: CDR1 SGHRS, CDR2 YFSETQ. V gave up 2 bases and J gave up 0 bases, with 14 bases separating them. CDR3 coding DNA: TGCGCCAGCAGCTTAAGGCAACAGACGATGAACACTGAAGCTTTCTTT. It is translated as CASSLRQQTMNTEAFF.

The table lists this clonotype with a few counts. CDR3 DNA: TGTGCCACCAGCAGAGATGGTACGTCTAGCACAGATACGCAGTATTTT. Protein product: CATSRDGTSSTDTQYF. This chain links TRBV15 with TRBJ2-3, with D unclear. CDR3 length equals 16 residues. Germline V gene data show CDR1 as LNHNV and CDR2 as YYDKDF (reference sequence). Trimming took 0 bases from V and 0 from J, leaving 10 bases between them.

This sequence joins TRBV11-2 and TRBJ2-3, with 7 bases identical to TRBD2. The J segment lost 3 bases and the V segment lost 2 bases, leaving 17 bases of the junction unmatched. The CDR3 is 19 amino acids. Germline CDR1 is SGHAT and CDR2 is FQNNGV. CDR3 sequence: CASSLSPLLAGAWTDTQYF. CDR3 nucleotide sequence: TGTGCCAGCAGCTTATCCCCCTTACTTGCGGGAGCGTGGACAGATACGCAGTATTTT.

The table lists this clonotype with a few counts. This chain connects TRBV11-2 to TRBJ2-7, with D uncertain. This CDR3 is built from 12 residues. Germline values: CDR1 SGHAT, CDR2 FQNNGV. V lost 0 bases and J 6 bases, leaving 6 bases between the germline ends. This CDR3 is CASSLEGLEQYF. CDR3 DNA sequence: TGTGCCAGCAGCTTAGAGGGTCTCGAGCAGTACTTC.

The chain joins TRBV20-1 to TRBJ2-5; D might be TRBD2 (6 bases). The CDR3 is 15 amino acids. V shed 7 bases and J shed 2 bases, with 20 bases lying between them. Germline values: CDR1 DFQATT, CDR2 SNEGSKA (reference sequence). CDR3: CSVSSLEGTQETQYF. The CDR3 bases are TGCAGTGTCAGCAGCTTAGAAGGGACTCAAGAGACCCAGTACTTC.

This clonotype was seen more than once but under ten times. The chain recombines TRBV7-6 with TRBJ2-3; 8 bases map to TRBD2. The CDR3 consists of 18 residues. V was clipped by 1 base and J by 0 bases; unmatched bases: 9. The germline V gene has CDR1 SGHVS and CDR2 FNYEAQ. In nucleotides, the CDR3 is TGTGCCAGCAGCTTAGAGGGGGGTGCTAGCGGGAGCACAGATACGCAGTATTTT. Its translation: CASSLEGGASGSTDTQYF.

This clonotype was seen repeatedly, ten times or more. The chain carries TRBV3-1 and TRBJ2-6, with TRBD1 as a possible D gene (5 bases). There are 18 residues in the CDR3. The V and J ends lost 1 base and 3 bases respectively, with 16 bases between them. Germline values: CDR1 LGHDT, CDR2 YNNKEL (reference sequence). DNA for the CDR3: TGTGCCAGCAGCCAAGGGGTCACAGGTCAGGGTGGGGCCAACGTCCTGACTTTC. It translates to CASSQGVTGQGGANVLTF.

There are a few counts of this clonotype. This sequence joins TRBV7-9 and TRBJ2-7, with 10 bases identical to TRBD2. Germline-derived CDR1 and CDR2 are SEHNR and FQNEAQ (reference sequence). Trimming cost V 7 bases and J 1 base; bases outside gene matches: 4. The CDR3 spans 14 residues. As DNA, the CDR3 is TGTGCCAGCAATCCGACTAGCGGGTCCTACGAGCAGTACTTC. This translates into CASNPTSGSYEQYF.

The chain is built from TRBV3-1 and TRBJ2-1; 10 bases fit TRBD2. CDR1 is LGHDT, CDR2 YNNKEL, per germline (reference sequence). This CDR3 is built from 15 residues. The V and J ends lost 4 bases and 7 bases, in that order; junction bases with no gene match: 7. CDR3 in DNA: TGTGCCAGCAGCCGCGGACTAGCGGAGGCGAATGAGCAGTTCTTC. This codes for CASSRGLAEANEQFF.